These 27 T cell receptor beta chains originate from one sample sequenced in a study of Tregs in tolerant kidney transplant recipients. Recipients received nonmyeloablative bone marrow transplants from related graft donors, with transient mixed chimerism. Clones were read by immunoSEQ multiplex PCR, and TCRdb kept only the in-frame ones, dropping some. This table has about 64,000 clones, around 87% appearing once. The sequencing here drew on CD4+ T cells from blood (PBMCs), taken 6 months after the transplant. Source of these receptors: a human patient who received a combined kidney and bone marrow transplant. Some T cells may be transferred from the graft donor.

On this clone: In the same sample, other DNA sequences code for this CDR3. The chain combines TRBV5-1 with TRBJ2-3; a weak D match, TRBD2 (6 bases). V lost 2 bases, J lost 3 bases, and 10 bases lay in between. Germline values: CDR1 SGHRS, CDR2 YFSETQ. The CDR3 contains 14 residues. The DNA for the CDR3 is TGCGCCAGCAGCTTCGGAGGGTCGACAGATACGCAGTATTTT. It yields the protein CASSFGGSTDTQYF.

V is TRBV25-1 and J is TRBJ2-1, with TRBD2 as a possible D gene (5 bases). CDR1 and CDR2 from the germline V gene are MGHDK and SYGVNS. This CDR3 spans 14 amino acids. V dropped 1 base and J dropped 5 bases, with 9 bases sitting between them. CDR3 residues: CASSEWRAHNEQFF. The CDR3 nucleotides read TGTGCCAGCAGTGAATGGCGGGCCCACAATGAGCAGTTCTTC.

V and J are TRBV4-2 and TRBJ2-3; tentative D call: TRBD2 (6 bases). Germline assignment: CDR1 LGHNA and CDR2 YNFKEQ. The V end was cut by 5 bases, the J end by 1 base, with 16 bases between. The CDR3 consists of 16 residues. The CDR3 spells CASSSDVWGGTDTQYF. The CDR3, as DNA: TGTGCCAGCAGCTCTGACGTCTGGGGGGGCACAGATACGCAGTATTTT.

This chain uses TRBV5-8 with TRBJ1-2; perhaps TRBD1 as D (6 bases). CDR3 length: 16 residues. V dropped 2 bases and J dropped 5 bases, with 19 bases sitting between them. In germline, CDR1 is SGHTS, CDR2 YDEGEE. The CDR3 DNA reads TGTGCCAGCAGCTTCGGTAGTCTCAGGGGAGATTATGGCTACACCTTC. It yields the protein CASSFGSLRGDYGYTF.

This clone has a handful of counts. The V call is TRBV5-4, the J call TRBJ1-4, with 7 bases lining up with TRBD1. CDR3 length equals 14 residues. The V segment lost 3 bases and the J segment 6 bases; nucleotides outside the gene matches: 5. CDR1 SGHNT and CDR2 YYREEE come from the germline V gene (reference sequence). CDR3 coding DNA: TGTGCCAGCAGCTCTCAGGGGGGCGATGAAAAACTGTTTTTT. Translation: CASSSQGGDEKLFF.

The table lists this clone with a count of one. The J gene is TRBJ2-1, the V gene TRBV7-2, with a tentative D call TRBD1 (6 bases). Germline V gives CDR1 SGHTA, CDR2 FQGNSA. The germline V and J ends were trimmed by 2 bases and 5 bases, with 13 bases remaining between them. CDR3 length equals 15 residues. The CDR3 DNA reads TGTGCCAGCAGCTTATCCAGGGGATCTCACAATGAGCAGTTCTTC. Residues: CASSLSRGSHNEQFF.

This chain joins TRBV5-1 and TRBJ2-5; 8 bases map to TRBD2. Unmatched junction bases numbered 4, after V lost 0 bases and J lost 6 bases. The CDR3 loop spans 14 amino acids. CDR1 and CDR2 (germline): SGHRS, YFSETQ. This chain's CDR3 is CASSLAVAGQTQYF. The CDR3 DNA reads as TGCGCCAGCAGCTTGGCGGTAGCGGGGCAGACCCAGTACTTC.

The chain recombines TRBV10-3 with TRBJ2-5; D not resolved. The CDR3 is 13 amino acids. The V end was cut by 5 bases, the J end by 4 bases, with 11 bases between. Germline V gene data show CDR1 as ENHRY and CDR2 as SYGVKD. The DNA for the CDR3 is TGTGCCATCAGTTCGCGAATCTCAGAGACCCAGTACTTC. Its protein product is CAISSRISETQYF.

A few counts support this clone. V usage is TRBV7-2 and J usage is TRBJ2-2; 11 bases align to TRBD2. Losses at the gene ends were 11 bases for V and 1 base for J; bases not matched to a gene: 0. The CDR3 has 13 residues. CDR1 is SGHTA, CDR2 FQGNSA, per germline. This CDR3 reads CAGTSGNTGELFF. The CDR3 nucleotides read TGTGCCGGGACTAGCGGGAACACCGGGGAGCTGTTTTTT.

Only a few counts were recorded for this clone. Other DNA sequences in this sample translate to the same CDR3. The chain couples TRBV5-6 to TRBJ2-5; 7 nucleotides align to TRBD2. This CDR3 spans 15 amino acids. Germline values: CDR1 SGHDT, CDR2 YYEEEE. V gave up 0 bases and J gave up 4 bases; unmatched junction bases: 6. The CDR3 is CASSLVASGRETQYF. The CDR3 nucleotides are TGTGCCAGCAGCTTGGTGGCTAGCGGTCGAGAGACCCAGTACTTC.

The chain employs TRBV27 and TRBJ2-3; D is unresolved. V was clipped by 5 bases and J by 2 bases, with 8 bases between them. This CDR3 region has 13 residues. The germline CDR1 and CDR2 sequences are MNHEY and SMNVEV (reference sequence). The CDR3 DNA reads TGTGCCAGCAGTCACTACGACACAGATACGCAGTATTTT. Protein product: CASSHYDTDTQYF.

The chain has TRBV7-3 and TRBJ1-1, with TRBD1 as a possible D gene (6 bases). The CDR3 is 14 amino acids. Deletions cut 5 bases from V and 5 bases from J, with 15 bases between. The V gene's germline CDR1 is SGHTA and CDR2 FQGTGA. CDR3 sequence: CASSQNPGVTEAFF. The CDR3 DNA follows: TGTGCCAGCAGCCAAAACCCAGGGGTTACTGAAGCTTTCTTT. The full variable domain, with the rest looked up from reference TRBV7-3 and TRBJ1-1, is GAGVSQTPSNKVTEKGKYVELRCDPISGHTALYWYRQSLGQGPEFLIYFQGTGAADDSGLPNDRFFAVRPEGSVSTLKIQRTERGDSAVYLCASSQNPGVTEAFFGQGTRLTVV.

The J gene is TRBJ1-1, the V gene TRBV10-3, with D possibly being TRBD1 (6 bases). The CDR3 is made up of 13 amino acids. The V end was cut by 2 bases, the J end by 4 bases, with 8 bases between. CDR1 and CDR2 from the germline V gene are ENHRY and SYGVKD. CDR3 amino acids: CAISEDRITEAFF. In nucleotides, the CDR3 is TGTGCCATCAGTGAGGACAGGATCACTGAAGCTTTCTTT.

This clone was detected only once. The V call is TRBV4-3, the J call TRBJ1-1; D remains ambiguous. The CDR3 sequence is 14 residues long. V was trimmed by 0 bases and J by 1 base, leaving 6 bases between them. Germline CDR1 is LGHNA and CDR2 is YSLEER. CDR3 sequence reads: CASSQEEENTEAFF. DNA of the CDR3: TGCGCCAGCAGCCAAGAGGAGGAGAACACTGAAGCTTTCTTT.

The J gene is TRBJ2-1, the V gene TRBV4-1, with D possibly being TRBD2 (6 bases). V shed 4 bases and J shed 5 bases, with 15 bases lying between them. This CDR3 comprises 15 residues. Germline values: CDR1 MGHRA, CDR2 YSYEKL. The CDR3 DNA reads as TGCGCCAGCAGCCCCATACTAGCCTCTAACAATGAGCAGTTCTTC. Its protein product is CASSPILASNNEQFF.

The chain uses TRBV30 and TRBJ1-1; D gene ambiguous. V lost 4 bases to trimming and J lost 5 bases, with 20 bases between them. This CDR3 is 15 amino acids long. Germline V gene data show CDR1 as GTSNPN and CDR2 as SVGIG (reference sequence). CDR3 DNA sequence: TGTGCCTGGATAGGTTTAAGGGAGTCGAGGACTGAAGCTTTCTTT. This codes for CAWIGLRESRTEAFF.

The V and J genes are TRBV4-2 and TRBJ1-1; possibly TRBD1 for D (6 bases). V gave up 4 bases and J gave up 0 bases, with 12 bases separating them. The CDR3 has 15 residues. Germline values: CDR1 LGHNA, CDR2 YNFKEQ. CDR3 amino acids: CASSRGRTVNTEAFF. The CDR3 DNA reads TGTGCCAGCAGCCGGGGCCGGACAGTGAACACTGAAGCTTTCTTT.

V usage is TRBV7-3 and J usage is TRBJ2-5; the match to TRBD2 covers 7 bases. Trimming at V came to 5 bases and at J to 4 bases, leaving 7 bases not matched to a gene. Germline V gene sequence: CDR1 SGHTA, CDR2 FQGTGA. The CDR3 covers 14 residues. The CDR3 spells CASSPRTRGETQYF. CDR3 sequence (DNA): TGTGCCAGCAGCCCGCGGACTAGAGGAGAGACCCAGTACTTC.

In this sample, this clone turned up once. This chain connects TRBV29-1 to TRBJ1-2; 7 nucleotides agree with TRBD1. CDR3 size: 13 residues. With V trimmed by 2 bases and J by 10 bases, 10 bases remained unmatched. Germline V gives CDR1 SQVTM, CDR2 ANQGSEA. In DNA, the CDR3 is TGCAGCGTTGAAATCGGAACGACAGGGCTCTACACCTTC. This sequence encodes CSVEIGTTGLYTF.

This chain connects TRBV19 to TRBJ2-1, with 7 bases lining up with TRBD2. The CDR3 runs 14 residues. After removal of 2 bases from V and 5 bases from J, the junction contained 3 bases not matched to a gene. Germline lookup yields CDR1 LNHDA and CDR2 SQIVND (reference sequence). The CDR3 DNA sequence: TGTGCCAGTAGTATATGGCGGGAGAACAATGAGCAGTTCTTC. This translates into CASSIWRENNEQFF.

This chain links TRBV10-3 with TRBJ2-3; the D gene is possibly TRBD2 (7 bases). Germline assignment: CDR1 ENHRY and CDR2 SYGVKD. The length of the CDR3 is 16 residues. V was pared by 7 bases and J by 0 bases, with 17 bases between. CDR3 sequence: CAITGRTVSSTDTQYF. DNA of the CDR3: TGTGCCATCACCGGGAGGACAGTCAGTAGCACAGATACGCAGTATTTT.

This CDR3 reads CASTLTGGHANYGYTF. CDR3 coding DNA: TGTGCCAGCACCCTGACAGGGGGTCACGCTAACTATGGCTACACCTTC. The chain combines TRBV7-9 with TRBJ1-2, with 9 bases lining up with TRBD1. The CDR3 runs to 16 residues. Trimming removed 7 bases from V and 0 bases from J; junction bases left unmatched: 9. CDR1 and CDR2 from the germline V gene are SEHNR and FQNEAQ (reference sequence).

The chain links TRBV6-6 to TRBJ2-3, with TRBD2 as a possible D gene (5 bases). This CDR3 comprises 15 residues. From germline, CDR1 is MNHNY and CDR2 SVGAGI (reference sequence). The germline V and J ends were trimmed by 2 bases and 4 bases, with 13 bases remaining between them. This chain's CDR3 is CASSYPLAPADTQYF. CDR3 coding DNA: TGTGCCAGCAGTTACCCGCTAGCCCCGGCAGATACGCAGTATTTT.

The chain links TRBV5-4 to TRBJ2-2, with TRBD2 identical over 7 bases. Germline-derived CDR1 and CDR2 are SGHNT and YYREEE (reference sequence). CDR3 length: 14 residues. The ends lost 2 bases at V and 6 bases at J; junction bases unmatched: 4. The CDR3 DNA sequence: TGTGCCAGCAGCTTAGCGGGAAGGGCCGGGGAGCTGTTTTTT. Translation: CASSLAGRAGELFF.

The rearrangement links TRBV29-1 to TRBJ2-3; no definite D call. The CDR3 is made up of 13 amino acids. Germline V lookup: CDR1 SQVTM, CDR2 ANQGSEA. V gave up 3 bases and J gave up 2 bases, with 9 bases separating them. Written as DNA, the CDR3 is TGCAGCGTTGAGGGTAGCTACACAGATACGCAGTATTTT. This translates into CSVEGSYTDTQYF.

In this sample, this clone turned up a few times. The chain recombines TRBV10-3 with TRBJ2-7; possible D gene TRBD1, 5 bases. CDR1 is ENHRY and CDR2 is SYGVKD in the germline V gene. The CDR3 covers 13 residues. V was shortened by 9 bases and J by 2 bases, with 14 bases between the two germline ends. The DNA of the CDR3 is TGTGCCATACAAGACAGAAACCCCTACGAGCAGTACTTC. Its translation is CAIQDRNPYEQYF.

This chain uses TRBV7-6 with TRBJ2-6, with 8 bases that match TRBD2. The CDR3 is 17 amino acids. V lost 1 base, J lost 0 bases, and 2 bases stayed unmatched. Germline CDR1 SGHVS, CDR2 FNYEAQ. The CDR3 loop reads CASSLGLARSGANVLTF. Here the CDR3 DNA reads TGTGCCAGCAGCTTAGGACTAGCGCGCTCTGGGGCCAACGTCCTGACTTTC. The variable domain in full, with the rest retrieved from reference TRBV7-6 and TRBJ2-6, is GAGVSQSPRYKVTKRGQDVALRCDPISGHVSLYWYRQALGQGPEFLTYFNYEAQQDKSGLPNDRFSAERPEGSISTLTIQRTEQRDSAMYRCASSLGLARSGANVLTFGAGSRLTVL.